Listed below are T cell receptor beta chains from one sample, sequenced in a study of radiotherapy plus CTLA-4 blockade in lung cancer. The table came from immunoSEQ multiplex PCR; TCRdb's copy has only in-frame clones and leaves some out. Among some 71,000 clones listed, 76% were seen once. The source material was peripheral blood, sampled from a patient treated with radiotherapy plus ipilimumab. The receptors shown here come from a human donor with non-small cell lung cancer whose response to radiotherapy plus ipilimumab could not be evaluated. Some clones in this sample may be carry-over from other donors' samples. Each CDR3 is given without its conserved first and last residue. Fields, in order: CDR3 protein, J gene, V gene.

ASSPGQGHGNTEAF	TRBJ1-1	TRBV4-1
ASACNRPPYEQY	TRBJ2-7	TRBV21-1
ASSPELAAQY	TRBJ2-3	TRBV11-2
ASIRTGVIGELF	TRBJ2-2	TRBV19
ASSRGTGGREKLF	TRBJ1-4	TRBV5-6
ASSLQPGQGNEQY	TRBJ2-7	TRBV4-1
SSTSRQGAGDTQY	TRBJ2-3	TRBV29-1
ASSQAQGATDTQY	TRBJ2-3	TRBV4-1
ATSAGQGAGEKLF	TRBJ1-4	TRBV15
ANSPGTTNEKLF	TRBJ1-4	TRBV5-1
ASSFTGFDTEAF	TRBJ1-1	TRBV5-1
ASSSGTAPYGYT	TRBJ1-2	TRBV28
SVDPYEQY	TRBJ2-7	TRBV29-1
AWARGVYQPQH	TRBJ1-5	TRBV30
ASSRQGSSYNEQF	TRBJ2-1	TRBV7-2
ASSLVDSGYEQY	-	TRBV28
ASSEAQGGETNEKLF	TRBJ1-4	TRBV6-1
ASSDGQFSNQPQH	TRBJ1-5	TRBV6-4
ASSQAHRGRTEAF	TRBJ1-1	TRBV4-1
ASSPGTGNYGYT	TRBJ1-2	TRBV5-1
ASSYLRGTPYEQY	TRBJ2-7	TRBV28
ASSVTGDQPQH	TRBJ1-5	TRBV5-1
ASSLKDRGISNTGELF	TRBJ2-2	TRBV4-1
ASSLVGGAGFGQPQH	TRBJ1-5	TRBV5-6
ASSHDAGQPAMDSPLH	TRBJ1-6	TRBV5-4
ASKGLGQGNQPQH	TRBJ1-5	TRBV6-5
ASSSGRGTAF	TRBJ1-1	TRBV7-8
ASSWGTGIYGYT	TRBJ1-2	TRBV5-6
ASSLVDSGYEQY	TRBJ2-7	TRBV28
ASSLPGDFEAF	TRBJ1-1	TRBV7-9
ASSVAGGGEKLF	TRBJ1-4	TRBV9
ASSEALNEQF	TRBJ2-1	TRBV2
ASSSGLAPYTDTQY	TRBJ2-3	TRBV6-5
ASTKDRGQETQY	TRBJ2-5	TRBV5-6
AGSTTGGKETQY	TRBJ2-5	TRBV28
ASSLGSGSTDTQY	TRBJ2-3	TRBV5-4